These 19 T cell receptor beta chains came from one sample sequenced in a study of blood T cell repertoires in COVID-19. The method was immunoSEQ multiplex PCR; TCRdb's version includes in-frame clones alone and lacks a portion of them. This sample has roughly 330,000 clones, with around nine tenths found just once. Sequencing was carried out using peripheral blood. These receptors all stem from a woman between 45 and 65 years old with active or convalescent COVID-19.

The gene calls are TRBV7-8 and TRBJ2-5, with a weak D call TRBD1 (6 bases). V dropped 3 bases and J dropped 5 bases, with 7 bases sitting between them. The CDR3 has 12 residues. CDR1 SGHVS and CDR2 FQNEAQ come from the germline V gene. In DNA form, the CDR3 reads TGTGCCAGCAGCTTTCAGGGGGAGACCCAGTACTTC. This translates into CASSFQGETQYF.

This chain joins TRBV7-2 and TRBJ2-7, with 11 positions matching TRBD2. J gave up 0 bases and V 10 bases, and 2 bases lay outside the gene matches. CDR3 length: 13 amino acids. Germline lookup yields CDR1 SGHTA and CDR2 FQGNSA. In nucleotides, the CDR3 is TGTGCCATTCTAGCGGGGGGCTCCTACGAGCAGTACTTC. As protein: CAILAGGSYEQYF.

The V and J genes are TRBV4-1 and TRBJ2-1, with 9 bases matching TRBD2. Germline V gives CDR1 MGHRA, CDR2 YSYEKL. This CDR3 has 20 residues. V lost 5 bases and J lost 0; bases outside the gene matches: 17. The CDR3 DNA reads as TGCGCCAGCAGCAGGGAGTGGAGGGCTAGCGGGGTGCCCTCCTACAATGAGCAGTTCTTC. It encodes CASSREWRASGVPSYNEQFF.

This chain connects TRBV6-2 or TRBV6-3 to TRBJ1-2; D may be TRBD1 (5 bases). Germline values: CDR1 MNHEY, CDR2 SVGEGT. This CDR3 spans 15 amino acids. Trimming took off 5 bases at V and 0 bases at J, with 13 bases between the two ends. CDR3 nucleotide sequence: TGTGCCAGCAGTCATACAGGACGAACTAACTATGGCTACACCTTC. Residues: CASSHTGRTNYGYTF.

This clone was observed a single time. Other DNA sequences within the sample encode an identical CDR3. The chain joins TRBV5-1 to TRBJ1-2; D is uncertain. The CDR3 spans 12 residues. Trimming stripped 4 bases from V and 4 bases from J, with 8 bases between. Germline assignment: CDR1 SGHRS and CDR2 YFSETQ. The CDR3 nucleotides are TGCGCCAGCAGCCCCTCCGGCTATGGCTACACCTTC. Encoded protein: CASSPSGYGYTF.

The CDR3 loop reads CAISLQGNTEAFF. The CDR3 nucleotides are TGTGCCATCAGCTTACAGGGGAACACTGAAGCTTTCTTT. The chain has TRBV10-3 and TRBJ1-1, with D possibly matching TRBD1 (6 bases). Trimming pared 6 bases from V and 1 base from J, leaving 9 bases between. The CDR3 length is 13 residues. The germline V gene encodes CDR1 ENHRY and CDR2 SYGVKD.

The chain combines TRBV5-4 with TRBJ2-5, with a possible D match to TRBD2 (7 bases). Per the germline V gene, CDR1 is SGHNT and CDR2 is YYREEE (reference sequence). The germline V and J ends were trimmed by 4 bases and 3 bases, with 16 bases remaining between them. The CDR3 consists of 15 residues. DNA for the CDR3: TGTGCCAGCAGCCCTCGAGGGGGGGTAGAAGAGACCCAGTACTTC. Its translation: CASSPRGGVEETQYF.

The CDR3 nucleotides read TGTGCCAGCAGCGTATCGACAGGCCTAAACACCATATATTTT. Amino acids: CASSVSTGLNTIYF. The chain uses TRBV9 and TRBJ1-3, with D possibly TRBD1 on 6 matching bases. V was clipped by 1 base and J by 6 bases, with 11 bases between them. The CDR3 loop spans 14 amino acids. CDR1 SGDLS and CDR2 YYNGEE come from the germline V gene.

The chain links TRBV7-6 to TRBJ2-2; TRBD2 matches 13 bases. J was trimmed by 4 bases and V by 5 bases; bases with no gene match: 10. This CDR3 contains 18 residues. Germline CDR1 is SGHVS and CDR2 is FNYEAQ. The CDR3 protein is CASSRRTSGRRVTGELFF. The CDR3 DNA reads TGTGCCAGCAGCCGTCGGACTAGCGGGAGAAGGGTCACCGGGGAGCTGTTTTTT. Based on the CDR3 plus reference TRBV7-6 and TRBJ2-2, the full variable domain is GAGVSQSPRYKVTKRGQDVALRCDPISGHVSLYWYRQALGQGPEFLTYFNYEAQQDKSGLPNDRFSAERPEGSISTLTIQRTEQRDSAMYRCASSRRTSGRRVTGELFFGEGSRLTVL.

The J gene is TRBJ2-2, the V gene TRBV4-2; D not certain. The V end lost 0 bases, the J end lost 3 bases, and 8 bases lay between the germline ends. The germline V gene encodes CDR1 LGHNA and CDR2 YNFKEQ. The CDR3 runs 15 residues. The CDR3 sequence: CASSQETSYTGELFF. CDR3 in DNA: TGTGCCAGCAGCCAAGAAACATCCTACACCGGGGAGCTGTTTTTT.

Turning to this clone: Additional DNA sequences in this sample encode the identical CDR3. V and J are TRBV7-9 and TRBJ2-7, with D possibly being TRBD1 (6 bases). V was shortened by 5 bases and J by 2 bases, with 10 bases between the two germline ends. The CDR3 covers 13 residues. The germline CDR1 and CDR2 sequences are SEHNR and FQNEAQ (reference sequence). This chain's CDR3 is CASSLQGPYEQYF. CDR3 sequence (DNA): TGTGCCAGCAGCCTACAGGGCCCCTACGAGCAGTACTTC.

V gene TRBV7-9 combines with J gene TRBJ2-2; the D gene is possibly TRBD1 (6 bases). V was shortened by 5 bases and J by 1 base, with 11 bases between the two germline ends. This CDR3 spans 15 amino acids. Per germline, CDR1 SEHNR and CDR2 FQNEAQ (reference sequence). CDR3 sequence reads: CASSATGQNTGELFF. DNA of the CDR3: TGTGCCAGCAGCGCAACAGGGCAGAACACCGGGGAGCTGTTTTTT.

The rearrangement joins TRBV5-1 to TRBJ1-1; maybe TRBD1 (6 bases). CDR1 and CDR2 (germline): SGHRS, YFSETQ. Trimming removed 0 bases from V and 3 bases from J, with 15 bases in between. This CDR3 has 16 amino acids. Here the CDR3 DNA reads TGCGCCAGCAGCTTGGCAGGACAGCGGCGATACACTGAAGCTTTCTTT. This gives the protein CASSLAGQRRYTEAFF. Filled out from reference TRBV5-1 and TRBJ1-1, the complete variable domain reads KAGVTQTPRYLIKTRGQQVTLSCSPISGHRSVSWYQQTPGQGLQFLFEYFSETQRNKGNFPGRFSGRQFSNSRSEMNVSTLELGDSALYLCASSLAGQRRYTEAFFGQGTRLTVV.

The V gene is TRBV3-1 (or the pseudogene TRBV3-2), the J gene TRBJ1-1; 8 nucleotides line up with TRBD1. Germline-derived CDR1 and CDR2 are LGHDT and YNNKEL (reference sequence). The CDR3 has 14 residues. J lost 5 bases, V lost 5 bases, and 7 bases had no gene match. In DNA, the CDR3 is TGTGCCAGCAGCTGGACAGGGCAGGGGACTGAAGCTTTCTTT. Amino acids: CASSWTGQGTEAFF.

The chain links TRBV27 to TRBJ1-1; weak D call: TRBD1 (5 bases). The CDR3 has 13 residues. Germline CDR1 reads MNHEY; CDR2 reads SMNVEV (reference sequence). Trimming took off 5 bases at V and 5 bases at J, with 12 bases between the two ends. The CDR3 nucleotides are TGTGCCAGCAGTCAGGGAAGGCAGACTGAAGCTTTCTTT. Amino acid sequence: CASSQGRQTEAFF.

The rearrangement links TRBV9 to TRBJ2-5; 7 bases align to TRBD1. Germline CDR1 reads SGDLS; CDR2 reads YYNGEE. This CDR3 contains 15 residues. V shed 0 bases, J shed 1 base, and the junction held 3 bases outside the gene matches. CDR3 residues: CASSVDWDSQETQYF. CDR3 bases: TGTGCCAGCAGCGTAGATTGGGACAGCCAAGAGACCCAGTACTTC.

This clone was observed a few times. The J gene is TRBJ2-7, the V gene TRBV5-1; TRBD1 aligns across 10 bases. Trimming at V came to 3 bases and at J to 6 bases, leaving 15 bases not matched to a gene. The CDR3 covers 17 residues. Germline CDR1 and CDR2: SGHRS and YFSETQ. DNA for the CDR3: TGCGCCAGCAGCTCTTCTCCATCCGGGACAGGGGTGACCGAGCAGTACTTC. Its translation: CASSSSPSGTGVTEQYF.

The sample holds a few counts of this clone. The chain carries TRBV20-1 and TRBJ2-7; 7 nucleotides match TRBD1. Germline CDR1 and CDR2: DFQATT and SNEGSKA (reference sequence). The CDR3 totals 11 residues. V lost 3 bases, J lost 6 bases, and 2 bases stayed unmatched. CDR3 region: CSASRGREQYF. The CDR3 nucleotides read TGCAGTGCTAGTAGGGGGCGCGAGCAGTACTTC.

The V call is TRBV15, the J call TRBJ1-5; maybe TRBD1 (6 bases). V lost 0 bases and J 6 bases, leaving 21 bases between the germline ends. Germline V CDR1 and CDR2: LNHNV, YYDKDF (reference sequence). The CDR3 contains 18 residues. CDR3 sequence (DNA): TGTGCCACCAGCAGAGACGGGACAAGTAGTACCCACGTTCAGCCCCAGCATTTT. Its translation: CATSRDGTSSTHVQPQHF. Variable domain in full (rest from reference TRBV15 and TRBJ1-5): DAMVIQNPRYQVTQFGKPVTLSCSQTLNHNVMYWYQQKSSQAPKLLFHYYDKDFNNEADTPDNFQSRRPNTSFCFLDIRSPGLGDTAMYLCATSRDGTSSTHVQPQHFGDGTRLSIL.